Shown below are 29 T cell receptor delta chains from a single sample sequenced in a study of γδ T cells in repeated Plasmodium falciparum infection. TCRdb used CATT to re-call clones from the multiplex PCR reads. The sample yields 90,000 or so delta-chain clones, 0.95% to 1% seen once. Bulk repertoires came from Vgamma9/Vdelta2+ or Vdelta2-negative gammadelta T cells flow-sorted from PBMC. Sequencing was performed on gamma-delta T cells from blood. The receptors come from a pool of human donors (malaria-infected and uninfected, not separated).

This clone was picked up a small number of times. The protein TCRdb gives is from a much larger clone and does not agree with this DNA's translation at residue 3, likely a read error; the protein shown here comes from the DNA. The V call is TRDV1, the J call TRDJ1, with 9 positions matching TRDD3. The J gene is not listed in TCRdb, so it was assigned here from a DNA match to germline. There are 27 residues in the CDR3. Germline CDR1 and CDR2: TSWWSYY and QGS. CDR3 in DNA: TGTGCTCCTGGGGAACTGGGACCCTACTTTCCCCCGAAAACCGACTACTGGGGGGATACTAGTTCCGATAAACTCATCTTT. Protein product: CAPGELGPYFPPKTDYWGDTSSDKLIF.

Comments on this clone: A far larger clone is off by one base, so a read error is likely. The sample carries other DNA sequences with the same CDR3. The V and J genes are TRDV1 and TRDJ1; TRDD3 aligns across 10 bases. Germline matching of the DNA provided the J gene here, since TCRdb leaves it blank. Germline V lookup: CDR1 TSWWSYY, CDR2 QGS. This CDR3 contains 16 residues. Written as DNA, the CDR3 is TGTGCCCTTGGGGAACTGGTACCGGGGGGATACGGCAAACTCATCTTT. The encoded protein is CALGELVPGGYGKLIF.

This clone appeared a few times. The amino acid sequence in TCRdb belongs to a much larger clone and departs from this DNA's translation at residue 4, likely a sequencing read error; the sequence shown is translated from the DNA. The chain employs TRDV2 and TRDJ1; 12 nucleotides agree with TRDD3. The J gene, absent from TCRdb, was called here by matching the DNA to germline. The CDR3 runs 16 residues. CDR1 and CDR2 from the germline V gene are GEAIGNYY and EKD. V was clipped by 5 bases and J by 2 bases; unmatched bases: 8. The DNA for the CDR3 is TGTGCCTGTGCCCTACTGGGGGATACAGGTACCGATAAACTCATCTTT. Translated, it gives CACALLGDTGTDKLIF.

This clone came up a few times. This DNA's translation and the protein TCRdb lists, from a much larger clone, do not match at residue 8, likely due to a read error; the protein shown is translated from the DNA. The DNA of the CDR3 is TGTGCCTGTGACACCTCCCCTGCGTACTCCTGGGGGACCCGGTACACCGATAAACTCATCTTT. As protein: CACDTSPAYSWGTRYTDKLIF. The chain is built from TRDV2 and TRDJ1, with TRDD3 matching over 8 bases. The J gene was missing in TCRdb and was found by matching the end of the DNA to germline. The germline V gene has CDR1 GEAIGNYY and CDR2 EKD. The CDR3 runs to 21 residues. J lost 0 bases, V lost 0 bases, and 20 bases had no gene match.

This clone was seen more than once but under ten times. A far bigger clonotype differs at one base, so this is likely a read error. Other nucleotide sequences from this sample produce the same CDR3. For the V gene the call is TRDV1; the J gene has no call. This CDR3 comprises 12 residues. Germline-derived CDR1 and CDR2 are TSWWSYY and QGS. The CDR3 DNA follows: TGTGCTCTTGGGGATCGCCGGTGTAAGCTCATCTTT. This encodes CALGDRRCKLIF.

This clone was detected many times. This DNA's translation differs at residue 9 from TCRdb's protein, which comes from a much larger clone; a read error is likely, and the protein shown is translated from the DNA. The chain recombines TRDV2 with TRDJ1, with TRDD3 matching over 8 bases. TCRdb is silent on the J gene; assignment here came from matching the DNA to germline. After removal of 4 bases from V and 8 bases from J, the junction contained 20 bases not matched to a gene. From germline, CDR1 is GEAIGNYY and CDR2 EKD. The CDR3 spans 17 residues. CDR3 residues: CACDTVLGGTLARKLIF. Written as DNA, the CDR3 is TGTGCCTGTGATACCGTACTGGGGGGTACGCTTGCCCGAAAACTCATCTTT.

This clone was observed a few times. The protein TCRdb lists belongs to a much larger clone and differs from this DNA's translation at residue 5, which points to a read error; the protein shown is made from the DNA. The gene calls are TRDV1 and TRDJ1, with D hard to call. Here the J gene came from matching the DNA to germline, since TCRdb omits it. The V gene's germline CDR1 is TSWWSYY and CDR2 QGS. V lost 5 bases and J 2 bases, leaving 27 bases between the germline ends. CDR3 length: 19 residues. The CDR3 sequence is CALGPQGVATPLSTDKLIF. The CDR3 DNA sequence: TGTGCTCTTGGGCCCCAGGGAGTGGCTACTCCCCTGTCTACCGATAAACTCATCTTT.

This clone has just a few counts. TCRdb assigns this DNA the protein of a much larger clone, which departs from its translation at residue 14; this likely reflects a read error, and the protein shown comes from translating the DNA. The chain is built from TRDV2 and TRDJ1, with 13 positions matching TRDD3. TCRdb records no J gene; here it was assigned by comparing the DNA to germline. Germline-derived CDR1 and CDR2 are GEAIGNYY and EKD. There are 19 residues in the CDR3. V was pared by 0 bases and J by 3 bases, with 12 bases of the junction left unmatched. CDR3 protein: CACDTVVLGDTKYSDKLIF. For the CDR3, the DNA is TGTGCCTGTGACACCGTGGTACTGGGGGATACGAAATACTCCGATAAACTCATCTTT.

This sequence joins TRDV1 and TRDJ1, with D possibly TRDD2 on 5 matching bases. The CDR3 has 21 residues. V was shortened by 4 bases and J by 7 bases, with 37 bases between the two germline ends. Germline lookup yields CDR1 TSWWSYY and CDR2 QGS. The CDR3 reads CALGVVVPRVGGNPQRGKLIF. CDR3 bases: TGTGCTCTTGGGGTAGTGGTTCCTCGTGTTGGTGGGAACCCCCAGAGGGGTAAACTCATCTTT.

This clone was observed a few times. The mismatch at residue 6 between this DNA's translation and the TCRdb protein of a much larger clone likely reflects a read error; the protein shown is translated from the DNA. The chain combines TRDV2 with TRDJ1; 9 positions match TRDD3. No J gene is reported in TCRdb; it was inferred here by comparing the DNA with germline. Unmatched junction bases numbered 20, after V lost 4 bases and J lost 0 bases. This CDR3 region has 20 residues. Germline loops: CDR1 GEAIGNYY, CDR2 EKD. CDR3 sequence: CACDTVLGDSAPIYTDKLIF. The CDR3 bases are TGTGCCTGTGATACAGTCCTGGGGGATTCAGCCCCAATCTACACCGATAAACTCATCTTT.

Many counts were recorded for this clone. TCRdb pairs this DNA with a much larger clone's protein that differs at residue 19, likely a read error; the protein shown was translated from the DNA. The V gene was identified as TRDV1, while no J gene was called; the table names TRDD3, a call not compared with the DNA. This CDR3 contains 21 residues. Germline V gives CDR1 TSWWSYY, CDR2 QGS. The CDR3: CALGEESYHEMGKGETAQPFF. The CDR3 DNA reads TGTGCTCTTGGGGAAGAGTCGTACCATGAAATGGGCAAAGGGGAGACAGCACAACCCTTCTTT.

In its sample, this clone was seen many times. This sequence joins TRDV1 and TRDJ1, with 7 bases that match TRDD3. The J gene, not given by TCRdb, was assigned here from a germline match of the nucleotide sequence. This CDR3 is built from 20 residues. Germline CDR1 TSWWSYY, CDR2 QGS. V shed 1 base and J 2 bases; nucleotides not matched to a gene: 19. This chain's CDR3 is CALGEPSESGVYWGTDKLIF. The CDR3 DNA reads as TGTGCTCTTGGGGAACCCTCGGAATCCGGTGTGTACTGGGGAACCGATAAACTCATCTTT.

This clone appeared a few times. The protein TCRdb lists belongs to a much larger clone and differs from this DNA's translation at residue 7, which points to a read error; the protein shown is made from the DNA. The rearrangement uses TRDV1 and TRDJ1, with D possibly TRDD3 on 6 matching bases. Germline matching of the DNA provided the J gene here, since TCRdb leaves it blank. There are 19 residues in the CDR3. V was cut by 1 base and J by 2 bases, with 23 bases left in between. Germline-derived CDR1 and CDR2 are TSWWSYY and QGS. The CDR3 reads CALGEPLPLILGRTDKLIF. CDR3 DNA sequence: TGTGCTCTTGGGGAACCTCTTCCCCTCATACTGGGTCGGACCGATAAACTCATCTTT.

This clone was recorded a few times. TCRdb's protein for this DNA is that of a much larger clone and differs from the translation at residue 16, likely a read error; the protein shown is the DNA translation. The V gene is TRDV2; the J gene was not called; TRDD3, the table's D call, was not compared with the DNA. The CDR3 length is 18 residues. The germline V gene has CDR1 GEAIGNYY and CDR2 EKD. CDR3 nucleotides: TGTGCCTGTGACACTTCTCCGGTCTGGGGGATACGCAGCGATAAATTCATCTTT. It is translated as CACDTSPVWGIRSDKFIF.

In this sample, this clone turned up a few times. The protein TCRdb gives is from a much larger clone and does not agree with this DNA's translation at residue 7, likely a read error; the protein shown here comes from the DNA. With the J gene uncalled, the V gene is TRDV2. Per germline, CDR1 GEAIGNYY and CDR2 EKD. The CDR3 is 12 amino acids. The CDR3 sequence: CACDTGHSALIF. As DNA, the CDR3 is TGTGCCTGTGACACCGGACATTCGGCTCTCATCTTT.

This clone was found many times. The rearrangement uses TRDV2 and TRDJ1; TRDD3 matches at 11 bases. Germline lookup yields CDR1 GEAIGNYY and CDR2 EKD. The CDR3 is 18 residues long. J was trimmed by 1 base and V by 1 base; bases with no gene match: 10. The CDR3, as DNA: TGTGCCTGTGACACGGTGTTGGGGGATACGCGAAGCACCGATAAACTCATCTTT. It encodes CACDTVLGDTRSTDKLIF.

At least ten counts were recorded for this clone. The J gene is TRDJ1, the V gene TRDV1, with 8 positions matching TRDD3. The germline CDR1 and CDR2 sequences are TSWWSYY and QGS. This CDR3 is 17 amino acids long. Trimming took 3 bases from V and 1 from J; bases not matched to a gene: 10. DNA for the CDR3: TGTGCTCTTGGGGAGTTCTACGGTGGGGGATTCACCGATAAACTCATCTTT. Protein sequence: CALGEFYGGGFTDKLIF.

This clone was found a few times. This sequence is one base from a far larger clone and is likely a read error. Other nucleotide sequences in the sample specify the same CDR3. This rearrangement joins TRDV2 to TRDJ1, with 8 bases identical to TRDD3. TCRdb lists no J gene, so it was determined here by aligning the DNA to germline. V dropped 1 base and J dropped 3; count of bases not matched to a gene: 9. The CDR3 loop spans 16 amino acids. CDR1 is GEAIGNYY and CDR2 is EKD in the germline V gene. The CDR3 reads CACDTLGARGADKLIF. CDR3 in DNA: TGTGCCTGTGACACACTGGGGGCTCGAGGGGCCGATAAACTCATCTTT.

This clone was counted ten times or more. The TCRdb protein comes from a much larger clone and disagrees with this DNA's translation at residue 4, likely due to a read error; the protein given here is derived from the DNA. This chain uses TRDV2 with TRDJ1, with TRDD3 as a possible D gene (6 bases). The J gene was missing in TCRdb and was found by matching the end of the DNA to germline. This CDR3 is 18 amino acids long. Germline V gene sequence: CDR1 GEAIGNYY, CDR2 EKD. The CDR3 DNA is TGTGCCTGTGGCACCGTGGGGGGGACTTCGGGGAACACCGATAAACTCATCTTT. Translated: CACGTVGGTSGNTDKLIF.

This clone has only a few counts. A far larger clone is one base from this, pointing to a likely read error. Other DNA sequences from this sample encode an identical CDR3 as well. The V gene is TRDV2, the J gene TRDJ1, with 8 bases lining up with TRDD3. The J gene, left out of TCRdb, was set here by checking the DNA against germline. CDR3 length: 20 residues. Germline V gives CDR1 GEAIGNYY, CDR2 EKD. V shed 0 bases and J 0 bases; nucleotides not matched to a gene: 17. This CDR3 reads CACDTVGSTGGSPYTDKLIF. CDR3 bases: TGTGCCTGTGACACCGTGGGGTCCACTGGGGGTTCTCCCTACACCGATAAACTCATCTTT.

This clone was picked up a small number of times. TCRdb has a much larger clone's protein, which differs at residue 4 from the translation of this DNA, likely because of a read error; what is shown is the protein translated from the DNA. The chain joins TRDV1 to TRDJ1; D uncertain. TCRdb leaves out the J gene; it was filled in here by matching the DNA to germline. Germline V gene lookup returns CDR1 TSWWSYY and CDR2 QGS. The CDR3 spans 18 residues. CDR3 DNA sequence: TGTGCTCTTAGGGAGCCGAGATCTCCTTGCGGAGACACCGATAAACTCATCTTT. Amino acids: CALREPRSPCGDTDKLIF.

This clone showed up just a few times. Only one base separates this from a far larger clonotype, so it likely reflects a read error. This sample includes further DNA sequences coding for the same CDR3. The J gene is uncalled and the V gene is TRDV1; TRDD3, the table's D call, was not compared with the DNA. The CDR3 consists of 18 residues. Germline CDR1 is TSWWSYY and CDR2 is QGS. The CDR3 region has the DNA TGTGCTCTTGGGTTCTACGAATCTGGGGGATTGTACACCGATAAGCTCATCTTT. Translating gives CALGFYESGGLYTDKLIF.

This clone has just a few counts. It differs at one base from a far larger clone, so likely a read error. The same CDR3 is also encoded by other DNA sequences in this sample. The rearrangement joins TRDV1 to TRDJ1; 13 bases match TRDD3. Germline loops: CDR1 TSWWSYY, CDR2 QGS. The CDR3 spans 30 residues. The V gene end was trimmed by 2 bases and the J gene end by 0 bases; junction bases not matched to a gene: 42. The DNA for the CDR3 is TGTGCTCTTGGGGAAAATCTGCGGGTGCTCTGGGGGTGTTCTACCCGGGCGGACTGGGGGATACGCCCATACACCGATAAACTCATCTTT. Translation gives CALGENLRVLWGCSTRADWGIRPYTDKLIF.

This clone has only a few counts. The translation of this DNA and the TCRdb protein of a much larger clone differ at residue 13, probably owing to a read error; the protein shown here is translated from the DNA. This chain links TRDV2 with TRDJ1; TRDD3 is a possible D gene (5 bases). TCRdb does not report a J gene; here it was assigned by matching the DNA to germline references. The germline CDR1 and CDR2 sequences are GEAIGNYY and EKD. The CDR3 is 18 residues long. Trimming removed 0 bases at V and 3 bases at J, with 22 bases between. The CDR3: CACDTVMHHGENADKLIF. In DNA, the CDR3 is TGTGCCTGTGACACCGTTATGCACCACGGGGAAAACGCCGATAAACTCATCTTT.

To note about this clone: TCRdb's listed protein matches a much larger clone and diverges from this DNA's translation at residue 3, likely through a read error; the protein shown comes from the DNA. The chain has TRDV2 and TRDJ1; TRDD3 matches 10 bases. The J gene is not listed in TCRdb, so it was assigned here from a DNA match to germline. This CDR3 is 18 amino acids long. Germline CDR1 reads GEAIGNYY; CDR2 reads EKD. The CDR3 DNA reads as TGTGCCCGTGACACCGTAATGATGGGGGATACAAACACCGATAAACTCATCTTT. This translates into CARDTVMMGDTNTDKLIF.

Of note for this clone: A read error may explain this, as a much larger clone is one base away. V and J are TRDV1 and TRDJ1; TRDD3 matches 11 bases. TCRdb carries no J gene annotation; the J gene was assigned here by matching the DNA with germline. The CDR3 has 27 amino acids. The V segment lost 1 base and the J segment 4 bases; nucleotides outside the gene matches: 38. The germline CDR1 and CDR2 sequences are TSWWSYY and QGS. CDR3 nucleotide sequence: TGTGCTCTTGGGGAACACCCCCTCATCCGCAAACCCAACGTTGGTACTGGGGGATATTATCTGAACGATAAACTCATCTTT. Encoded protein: CALGEHPLIRKPNVGTGGYYLNDKLIF.

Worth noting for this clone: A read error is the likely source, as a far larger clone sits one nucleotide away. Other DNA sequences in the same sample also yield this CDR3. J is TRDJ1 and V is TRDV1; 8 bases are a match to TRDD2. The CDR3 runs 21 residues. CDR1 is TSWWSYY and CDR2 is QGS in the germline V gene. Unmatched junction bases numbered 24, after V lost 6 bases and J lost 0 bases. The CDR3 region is CALGDATFLKGTGLYTDKLIF. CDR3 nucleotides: TGTGCTCTTGGAGACGCAACCTTCCTAAAAGGTACTGGGCTTTACACCGATAAACTCATCTTT.

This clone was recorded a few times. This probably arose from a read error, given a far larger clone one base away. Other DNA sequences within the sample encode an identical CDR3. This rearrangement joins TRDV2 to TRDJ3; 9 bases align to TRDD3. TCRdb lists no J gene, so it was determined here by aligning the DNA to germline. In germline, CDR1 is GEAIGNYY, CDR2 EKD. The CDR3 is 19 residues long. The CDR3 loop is CACDTLLGESSWDTRQMFF. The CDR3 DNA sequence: TGTGCCTGCGACACCCTACTGGGGGAGAGCTCCTGGGACACCCGACAGATGTTTTTC.

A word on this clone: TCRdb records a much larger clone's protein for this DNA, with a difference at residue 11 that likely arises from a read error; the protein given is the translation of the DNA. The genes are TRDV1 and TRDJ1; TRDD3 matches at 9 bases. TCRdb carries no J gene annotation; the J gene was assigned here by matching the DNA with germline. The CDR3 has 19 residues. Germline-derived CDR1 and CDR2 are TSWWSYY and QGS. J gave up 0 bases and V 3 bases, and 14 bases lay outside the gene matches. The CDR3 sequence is CALGDFRYWGKRNTDKLIF. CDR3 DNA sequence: TGTGCTCTTGGGGATTTCCGGTACTGGGGGAAACGTAACACCGATAAACTCATCTTT.